A single sample is the source of the 16 T cell receptor beta chains below, sequenced in a study of blood T cell repertoires in COVID-19. Assay: immunoSEQ multiplex PCR; the TCRdb copy retains only in-frame clones and omits some. The sample carries 190,000 or so clones, more than 75% recorded once. Material: peripheral blood. Receptor source: a man in his forties with active or convalescent COVID-19.

The chain has TRBV11-2 and TRBJ1-5; unclear D gene. The CDR3 has 16 amino acids. Germline V CDR1 and CDR2: SGHAT, FQNNGV. V was pared by 1 base and J by 2 bases, with 12 bases between. CDR3 in amino acids: CASSLGSGARNQPQHF. CDR3 sequence (DNA): TGTGCCAGCAGCTTAGGGAGTGGCGCGCGCAATCAGCCCCAGCATTTT.

The chain joins TRBV2 to TRBJ2-2; no clear D. V was clipped by 4 bases and J by 5 bases, with 2 bases between them. The CDR3 contains 11 residues. Germline loops: CDR1 SNHLY, CDR2 FYNNEI. The CDR3 reads CASSATGELFF. The CDR3 DNA sequence: TGTGCCAGCAGTGCGACCGGGGAGCTGTTTTTT.

The chain links TRBV25-1 to TRBJ1-3; 9 positions agree with TRBD1. This CDR3 has 16 amino acids. The J segment lost 4 bases and the V segment lost 3 bases, leaving 7 bases of the junction unmatched. Germline V gene lookup returns CDR1 MGHDK and CDR2 SYGVNS. DNA for the CDR3: TGTGCCAGCAGTGATACACAGGGGGCGCGGGGAAACACCATATATTTT. Protein: CASSDTQGARGNTIYF.

This chain joins TRBV5-6 and TRBJ2-1; D is undetermined. The CDR3 consists of 13 residues. Germline CDR1 reads SGHDT; CDR2 reads YYEEEE. Trimming pared 4 bases from V and 8 bases from J, leaving 13 bases between. The CDR3 region has the DNA TGTGCCAGCAGCCCCCGAAATCGGGATGAGCAGTTCTTC. Residues: CASSPRNRDEQFF.

V usage is TRBV27 and J usage is TRBJ1-5; 10 nucleotides match TRBD1. J lost 0 bases, V lost 6 bases, and 8 bases had no gene match. Germline assignment: CDR1 MNHEY and CDR2 SMNVEV (reference sequence). The CDR3 runs to 17 residues. The CDR3 sequence: CASSEGQGIYSNQPQHF. In nucleotides, the CDR3 is TGTGCCAGCAGCGAGGGACAGGGGATTTATAGCAATCAGCCCCAGCATTTT.

The chain combines TRBV28 with TRBJ1-1; 7 positions agree with TRBD1. The CDR3 totals 14 residues. Germline assignment: CDR1 MDHEN and CDR2 SYDVKM. The V and J ends lost 7 bases and 1 base, in that order; junction bases with no gene match: 6. The CDR3 DNA is TGTGCCAGCATACCGGGACAGAGGAACACTGAAGCTTTCTTT. This encodes CASIPGQRNTEAFF. Together with reference TRBV28 and TRBJ1-1, the CDR3 gives the full variable domain: DVKVTQSSRYLVKRTGEKVFLECVQDMDHENMFWYRQDPGLGLRLIYFSYDVKMKEKGDIPEGYSVSREKKERFSLILESASTNQTSMYLCASIPGQRNTEAFFGQGTRLTVV.

The chain combines TRBV9 with TRBJ2-7, with D perhaps matching TRBD2 (6 bases). Germline V gene lookup returns CDR1 SGDLS and CDR2 YYNGEE. This CDR3 has 14 residues. V was shortened by 0 bases and J by 7 bases, with 14 bases between the two germline ends. The CDR3 DNA reads TGTGCCAGCAGCGTAGGAGGAGGGACGGGGGAGCAGTACTTC. Translated, it gives CASSVGGGTGEQYF.

V usage is TRBV5-1 and J usage is TRBJ2-4; 8 bases align to TRBD2. Germline V gives CDR1 SGHRS, CDR2 YFSETQ. The CDR3 spans 16 residues. The junction had 11 bases not matched to a gene; V was cut back by 4 bases and J by 5 bases. As DNA, the CDR3 is TGCGCCAGCAGCCCGTGGATCGGGGGGGAAGAAAACATTCAGTACTTC. It is translated as CASSPWIGGEENIQYF.

The chain is built from TRBV10-1 and TRBJ1-1, with 9 bases identical to TRBD1. There are 14 residues in the CDR3. From germline, CDR1 is WNHNN and CDR2 SYGVQD (reference sequence). V was pared by 2 bases and J by 3 bases, with 1 base of the junction left unmatched. The CDR3 DNA follows: TGCGCCAGCAGTGAGGGACAGGGGTACACTGAAGCTTTCTTT. Its protein product is CASSEGQGYTEAFF.

The J gene is TRBJ1-2, the V gene TRBV11-2, with D unresolved. CDR3 length equals 13 residues. Germline CDR1 is SGHAT and CDR2 is FQNNGV. V shed 5 bases and J shed 10 bases, with 17 bases lying between them. CDR3 in DNA: TGTGCCAGCAGCCCTCTGGGCCGTCCCACCTACACCTTC. Residues: CASSPLGRPTYTF. The full variable domain, with the rest looked up from reference TRBV11-2 and TRBJ1-2, is EAGVAQSPRYKIIEKRQSVAFWCNPISGHATLYWYQQILGQGPKLLIQFQNNGVVDDSQLPKDRFSAERLKGVDSTLKIQPAKLEDSAVYLCASSPLGRPTYTFGSGTRLTVV.

This clone was counted once. The rearrangement links TRBV7-8 to TRBJ2-5; 10 bases agree with TRBD2. The CDR3 loop spans 15 amino acids. Germline CDR1 reads SGHVS; CDR2 reads FQNEAQ. Trimming took 2 bases from V and 7 from J; bases not matched to a gene: 7. The CDR3, as DNA: TGTGCCAGCAGCTTAACCGGGGTAGCGGGGGGGACCCAGTACTTC. This encodes CASSLTGVAGGTQYF.

The rearrangement joins TRBV27 to TRBJ2-7, with TRBD2 as a possible D gene (6 bases). Trimming removed 9 bases from V and 1 base from J, with 13 bases in between. CDR1 and CDR2 (germline): MNHEY, SMNVEV (reference sequence). The CDR3 is 13 residues long. The CDR3, as DNA: TGTGCCAGACTCCTCGGAGGGTCCTACGAGCAGTACTTC. Residues: CARLLGGSYEQYF.

The chain combines TRBV27 with TRBJ2-5; 7 nucleotides align to TRBD2. Germline CDR1 MNHEY, CDR2 SMNVEV (reference sequence). The CDR3 length is 19 residues. J was trimmed by 2 bases and V by 6 bases; bases with no gene match: 21. The CDR3 DNA is TGTGCCAGCAGCCAAGGACGGGCGTCTTGGGGGGGAGATCAAGAGACCCAGTACTTC. Amino acid sequence: CASSQGRASWGGDQETQYF.

The V gene is TRBV10-1, the J gene TRBJ1-4, with 9 bases lining up with TRBD1. The CDR3 contains 14 residues. The germline gives CDR1 WNHNN, CDR2 SYGVQD (reference sequence). Unmatched junction bases numbered 4, after V lost 6 bases and J lost 5 bases. DNA for the CDR3: TGCGCCAGCAGAGCCGACAGGGGGAATGAAAAACTGTTTTTT. Translated: CASRADRGNEKLFF.

This rearrangement joins TRBV2 to TRBJ1-5; the match to TRBD1 covers 9 bases. Trimming at V came to 1 base and at J to 0 bases, leaving 7 bases not matched to a gene. The CDR3 loop spans 18 amino acids. Germline CDR1 is SNHLY and CDR2 is FYNNEI. In DNA form, the CDR3 reads TGTGCCAGCAGTGAAGGGACAGGGGCTGGATTTAGCAATCAGCCCCAGCATTTT. Its protein is CASSEGTGAGFSNQPQHF.

The chain has TRBV7-2 and TRBJ2-1; D is perhaps TRBD2 (7 bases). Trimming removed 5 bases from V and 10 bases from J, with 12 bases in between. The CDR3 has 12 residues. The germline V gene encodes CDR1 SGHTA and CDR2 FQGNSA. CDR3 residues: CASSPRGGEQFF. In DNA, the CDR3 is TGTGCCAGCAGCCCAAGGGGGGGAGAGCAGTTCTTC.